This entry describes one T cell receptor beta chain. The cohort comprised adults aged about 18 to 100 years residing in 20 to 25 US areas. Clinical history as reported by participants underpinned cohort assignment. In the source study's methods: Estimation of nucleated cell counts was performed using reference gene primer amplification. Sequencing was performed with immunoSEQ multiplex PCR; in TCRdb, only in-frame clones are kept and a portion is missing. V, J and clone size derive from that table, while D and trimming were established from the DNA sequence. The sample lists about 270,000 clones, under 95% occurring once. The data were obtained in a study of blood T cell repertoires in COVID-19. About the research overall: Sources were T cells, B-cell-depleted T cells, or PBMCs; the material itself was cDNA or gDNA.

Trimming took off 6 bases at V and 5 bases at J, with 19 bases between the two ends. This CDR3 has 15 residues. The V gene's germline CDR1 is MDHEN and CDR2 SYDVKM. This chain links TRBV28 with TRBJ1-1; D may be TRBD1 (6 bases). Sequences were obtained from PBMCs or T cells enriched from blood (not recorded which). The receptor comes from a woman in her thirties or forties with acute COVID-19. The DNA of the CDR3 is TGTGCCAGCAGCCTAAGGGGGGGGATGAGGACTGAAGCTTTCTTT. Its protein is CASSLRGGMRTEAFF.